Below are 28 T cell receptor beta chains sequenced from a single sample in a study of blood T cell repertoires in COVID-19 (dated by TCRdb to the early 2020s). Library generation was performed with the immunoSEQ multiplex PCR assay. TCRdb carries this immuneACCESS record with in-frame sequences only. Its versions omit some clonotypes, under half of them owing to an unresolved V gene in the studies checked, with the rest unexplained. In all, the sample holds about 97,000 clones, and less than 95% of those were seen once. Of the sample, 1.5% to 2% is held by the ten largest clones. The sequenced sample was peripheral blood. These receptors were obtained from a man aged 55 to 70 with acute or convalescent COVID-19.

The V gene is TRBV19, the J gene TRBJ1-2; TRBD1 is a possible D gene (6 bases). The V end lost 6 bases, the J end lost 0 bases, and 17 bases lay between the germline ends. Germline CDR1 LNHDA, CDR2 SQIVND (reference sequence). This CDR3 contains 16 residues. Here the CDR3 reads CASSKITGKANYGYTF. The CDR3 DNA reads TGTGCCAGTAGCAAGATCACAGGGAAAGCTAACTATGGCTACACCTTC.

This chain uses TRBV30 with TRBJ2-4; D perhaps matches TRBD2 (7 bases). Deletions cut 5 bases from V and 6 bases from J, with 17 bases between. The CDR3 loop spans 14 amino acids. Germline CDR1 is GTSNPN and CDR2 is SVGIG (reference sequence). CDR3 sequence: CAWGAGAFGNIQYF. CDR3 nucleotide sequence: TGTGCCTGGGGCGCGGGGGCTTTCGGAAACATTCAGTACTTC.

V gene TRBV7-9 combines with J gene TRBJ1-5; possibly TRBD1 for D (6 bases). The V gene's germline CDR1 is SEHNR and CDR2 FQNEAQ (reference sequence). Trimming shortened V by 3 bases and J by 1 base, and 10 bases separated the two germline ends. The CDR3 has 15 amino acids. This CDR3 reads CASSFDGTSNQPQHF. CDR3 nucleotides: TGTGCCAGCAGCTTTGACGGGACAAGCAATCAGCCCCAGCATTTT.

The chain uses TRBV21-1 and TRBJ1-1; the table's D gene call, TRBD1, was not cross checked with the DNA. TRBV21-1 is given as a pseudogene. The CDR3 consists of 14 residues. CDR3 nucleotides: TGTGCCAGCAGAACGACAGAGATGAACACTGAAGCTTTCTTT. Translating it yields CASRTTEMNTEAFF.

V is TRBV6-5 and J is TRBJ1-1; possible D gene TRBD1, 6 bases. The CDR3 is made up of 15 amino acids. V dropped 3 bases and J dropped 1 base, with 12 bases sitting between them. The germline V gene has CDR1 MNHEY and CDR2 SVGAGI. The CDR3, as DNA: TGTGCCAGCAGTTATGACAGGTCCGCGAACACTGAAGCTTTCTTT. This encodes CASSYDRSANTEAFF.

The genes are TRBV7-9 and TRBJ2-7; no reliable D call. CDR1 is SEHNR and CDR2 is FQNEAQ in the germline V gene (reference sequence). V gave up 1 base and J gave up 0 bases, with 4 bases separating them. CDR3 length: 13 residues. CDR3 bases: TGTGCCAGCAGCTTAGACAGCTCCTACGAGCAGTACGTC. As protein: CASSLDSSYEQYV.

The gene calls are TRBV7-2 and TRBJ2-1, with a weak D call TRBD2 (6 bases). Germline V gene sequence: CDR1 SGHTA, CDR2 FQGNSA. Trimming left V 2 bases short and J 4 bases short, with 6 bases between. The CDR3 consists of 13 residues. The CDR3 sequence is CASSLRGYNEQFF. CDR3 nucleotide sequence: TGTGCCAGCAGCTTACGGGGGTACAATGAGCAGTTCTTC. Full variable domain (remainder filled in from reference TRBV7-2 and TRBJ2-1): GAGVSQSPSNKVTEKGKDVELRCDPISGHTALYWYRQSLGQGLEFLIYFQGNSAPDKSGLPSDRFSAERTGGSVSTLTIQRTQQEDSAVYLCASSLRGYNEQFFGPGTRLTVL.

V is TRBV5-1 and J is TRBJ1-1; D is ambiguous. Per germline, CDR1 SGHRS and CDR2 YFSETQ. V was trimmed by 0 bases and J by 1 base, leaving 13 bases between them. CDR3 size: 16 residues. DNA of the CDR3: TGCGCCAGCAGCTTGGCGGGAGGGAACCGGAACACTGAAGCTTTCTTT. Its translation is CASSLAGGNRNTEAFF.

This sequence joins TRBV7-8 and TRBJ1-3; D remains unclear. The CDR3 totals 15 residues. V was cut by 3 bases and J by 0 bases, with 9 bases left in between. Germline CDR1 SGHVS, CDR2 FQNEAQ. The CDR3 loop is CASSFVRNSGNTIYF. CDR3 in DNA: TGTGCCAGCAGCTTCGTGAGAAACTCTGGAAACACCATATATTTT.

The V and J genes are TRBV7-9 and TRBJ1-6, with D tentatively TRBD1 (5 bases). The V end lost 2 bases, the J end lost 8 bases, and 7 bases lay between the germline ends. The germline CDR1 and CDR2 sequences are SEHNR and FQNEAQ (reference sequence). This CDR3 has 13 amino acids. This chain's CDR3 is CASSLQGDSPLHF. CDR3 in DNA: TGTGCCAGCAGCTTACAAGGGGATTCACCCCTCCACTTT.

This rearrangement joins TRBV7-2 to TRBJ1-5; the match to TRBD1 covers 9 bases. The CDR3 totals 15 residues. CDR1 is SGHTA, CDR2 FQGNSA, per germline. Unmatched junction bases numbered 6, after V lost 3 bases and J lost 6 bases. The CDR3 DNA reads TGTGCCAGCAGCTTGGTGGGACAGGGAGGTCAGCCCCAGCATTTT. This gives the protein CASSLVGQGGQPQHF.

CDR3 protein: CASRRNSRPDTEAFF. In DNA form, the CDR3 reads TGTGCCAGCCGAAGAAACAGCCGCCCAGACACTGAAGCTTTCTTT. The genes are TRBV7-6 and TRBJ1-1; D gene uncertain. Germline lookup yields CDR1 SGHVS and CDR2 FNYEAQ. The V and J ends lost 8 bases and 3 bases respectively, with 19 bases between them. CDR3 size: 15 residues.

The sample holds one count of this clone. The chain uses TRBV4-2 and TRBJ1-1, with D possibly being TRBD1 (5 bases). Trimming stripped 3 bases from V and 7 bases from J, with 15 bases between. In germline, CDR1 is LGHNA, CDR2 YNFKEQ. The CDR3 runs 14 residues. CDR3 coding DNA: TGTGCCAGCAGCCAGCCTTCGGGGGTTGGTGAAGCTTTCTTT. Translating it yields CASSQPSGVGEAFF.

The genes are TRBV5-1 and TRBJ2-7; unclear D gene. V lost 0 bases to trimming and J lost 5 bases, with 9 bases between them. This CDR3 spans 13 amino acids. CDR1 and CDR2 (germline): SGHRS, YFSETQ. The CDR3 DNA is TGCGCCAGCAGCTTGGTTGGCGAGGACGAGCAGTACTTC. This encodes CASSLVGEDEQYF. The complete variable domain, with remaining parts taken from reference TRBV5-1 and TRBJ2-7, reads KAGVTQTPRYLIKTRGQQVTLSCSPISGHRSVSWYQQTPGQGLQFLFEYFSETQRNKGNFPGRFSGRQFSNSRSEMNVSTLELGDSALYLCASSLVGEDEQYFGPGTRLTVT.

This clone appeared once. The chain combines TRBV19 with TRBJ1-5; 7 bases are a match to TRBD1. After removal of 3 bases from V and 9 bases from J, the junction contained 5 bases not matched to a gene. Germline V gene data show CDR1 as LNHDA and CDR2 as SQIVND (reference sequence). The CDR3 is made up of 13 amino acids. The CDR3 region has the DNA TGTGCCAGTAGTATCGCAGGGGGTCGGCCCCAGCATTTT. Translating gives CASSIAGGRPQHF.

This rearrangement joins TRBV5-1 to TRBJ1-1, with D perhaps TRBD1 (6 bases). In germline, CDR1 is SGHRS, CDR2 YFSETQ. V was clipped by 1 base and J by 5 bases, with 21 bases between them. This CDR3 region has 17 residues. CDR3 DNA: TGCGCCAGCAGCTTGTTAATCGGACAGTCCTCGGGGACTGAAGCTTTCTTT. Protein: CASSLLIGQSSGTEAFF.

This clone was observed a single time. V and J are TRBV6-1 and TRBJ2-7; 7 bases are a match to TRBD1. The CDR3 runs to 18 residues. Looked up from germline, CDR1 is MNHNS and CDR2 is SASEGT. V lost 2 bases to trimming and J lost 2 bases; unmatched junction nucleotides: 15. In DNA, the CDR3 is TGTGCCAGCAGTGAAAGGTTGATTTCAGTGGGACAGCCCTACGAGCAGTACTTC. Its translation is CASSERLISVGQPYEQYF.

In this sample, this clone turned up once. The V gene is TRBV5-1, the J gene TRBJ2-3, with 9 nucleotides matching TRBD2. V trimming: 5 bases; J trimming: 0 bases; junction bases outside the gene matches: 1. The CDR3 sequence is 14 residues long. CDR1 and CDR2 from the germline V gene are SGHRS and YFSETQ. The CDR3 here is CASSSGGSTDTQYF. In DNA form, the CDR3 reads TGCGCCAGCAGTAGCGGGGGCAGCACAGATACGCAGTATTTT.

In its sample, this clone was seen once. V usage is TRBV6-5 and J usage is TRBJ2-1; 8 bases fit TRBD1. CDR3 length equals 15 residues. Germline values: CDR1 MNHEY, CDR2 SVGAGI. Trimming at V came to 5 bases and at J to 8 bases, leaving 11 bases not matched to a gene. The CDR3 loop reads CASSTTRTGNDEQFF. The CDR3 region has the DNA TGTGCCAGCAGTACCACCCGGACAGGGAACGATGAGCAGTTCTTC.

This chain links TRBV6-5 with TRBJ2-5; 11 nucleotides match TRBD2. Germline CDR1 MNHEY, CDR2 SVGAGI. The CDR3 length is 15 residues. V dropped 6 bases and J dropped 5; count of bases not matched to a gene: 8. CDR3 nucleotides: TGTGCCAGCAGCCTTAGCGGGGGGGCCGGGGAGACCCAGTACTTC. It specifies CASSLSGGAGETQYF.

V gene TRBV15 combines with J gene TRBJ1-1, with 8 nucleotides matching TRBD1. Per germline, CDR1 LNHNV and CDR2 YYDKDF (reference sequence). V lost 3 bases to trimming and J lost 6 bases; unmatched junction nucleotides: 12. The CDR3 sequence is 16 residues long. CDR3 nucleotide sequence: TGTGCCACCAGCAGTTCCCGGACAGGGCGGTCGGCTGAAGCTTTCTTT. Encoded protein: CATSSSRTGRSAEAFF.

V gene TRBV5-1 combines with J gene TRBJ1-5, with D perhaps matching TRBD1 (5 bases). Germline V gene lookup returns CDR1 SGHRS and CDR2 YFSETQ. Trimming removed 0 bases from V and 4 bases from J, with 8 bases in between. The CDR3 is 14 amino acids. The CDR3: CASSLEGQNQPQHF. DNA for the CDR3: TGCGCCAGCAGCTTGGAGGGGCAAAATCAGCCCCAGCATTTT. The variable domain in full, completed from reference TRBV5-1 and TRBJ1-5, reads KAGVTQTPRYLIKTRGQQVTLSCSPISGHRSVSWYQQTPGQGLQFLFEYFSETQRNKGNFPGRFSGRQFSNSRSEMNVSTLELGDSALYLCASSLEGQNQPQHFGDGTRLSIL.

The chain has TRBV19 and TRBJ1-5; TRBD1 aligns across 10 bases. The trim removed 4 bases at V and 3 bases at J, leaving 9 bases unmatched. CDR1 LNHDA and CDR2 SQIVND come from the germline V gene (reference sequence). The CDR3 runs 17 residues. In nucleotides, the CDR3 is TGTGCCAGTAGTACCGGGACAGGGGTTGCAGCCAATCAGCCCCAGCATTTT. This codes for CASSTGTGVAANQPQHF.

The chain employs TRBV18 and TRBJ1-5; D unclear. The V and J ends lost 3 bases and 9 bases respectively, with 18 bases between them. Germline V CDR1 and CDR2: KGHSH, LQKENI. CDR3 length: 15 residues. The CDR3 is CASSPSGINYTPQHF. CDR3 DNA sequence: TGTGCCAGCTCACCGTCCGGGATCAATTATACGCCCCAGCATTTT.

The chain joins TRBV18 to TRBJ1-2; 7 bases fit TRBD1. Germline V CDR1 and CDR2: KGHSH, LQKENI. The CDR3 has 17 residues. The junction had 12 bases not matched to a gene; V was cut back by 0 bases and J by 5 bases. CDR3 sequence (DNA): TGTGCCAGCTCACCACCGAATCCAAGGGGGCGGGTTTATGGCTACACCTTC. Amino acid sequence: CASSPPNPRGRVYGYTF.

CDR3 coding DNA: TGTGCCAGCAGCTTCGGGAGTGGGACTGAAGCTTTCTTT. It yields the protein CASSFGSGTEAFF. The chain uses TRBV7-2 and TRBJ1-1, with D unclear. The CDR3 has 13 amino acids. V lost 3 bases, J lost 5 bases, and 10 bases lay in between. The germline CDR1 and CDR2 sequences are SGHTA and FQGNSA.

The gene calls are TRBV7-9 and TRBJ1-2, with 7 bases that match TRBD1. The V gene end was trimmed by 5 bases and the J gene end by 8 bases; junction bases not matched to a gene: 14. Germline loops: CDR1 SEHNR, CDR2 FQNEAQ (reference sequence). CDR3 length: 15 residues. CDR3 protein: CASSRRLDREEGYTF. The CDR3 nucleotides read TGTGCCAGCAGCCGTCGCTTAGACAGGGAGGAAGGCTACACCTTC.

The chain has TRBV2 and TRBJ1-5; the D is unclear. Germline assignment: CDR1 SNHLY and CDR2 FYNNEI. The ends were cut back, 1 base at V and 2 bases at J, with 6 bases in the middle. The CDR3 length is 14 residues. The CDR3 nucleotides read TGTGCCAGCAGTGAAGAGGCGGGCAATCAGCCCCAGCATTTT. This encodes CASSEEAGNQPQHF.